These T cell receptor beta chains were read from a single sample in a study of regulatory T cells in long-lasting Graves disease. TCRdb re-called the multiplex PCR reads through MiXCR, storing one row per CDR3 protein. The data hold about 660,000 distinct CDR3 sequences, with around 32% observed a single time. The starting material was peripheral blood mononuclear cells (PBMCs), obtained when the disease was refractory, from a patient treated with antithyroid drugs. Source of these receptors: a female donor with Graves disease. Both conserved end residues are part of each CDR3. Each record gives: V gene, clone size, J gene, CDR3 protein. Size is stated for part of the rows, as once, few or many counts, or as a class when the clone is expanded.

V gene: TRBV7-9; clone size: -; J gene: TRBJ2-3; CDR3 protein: CASSRSAGGDTDTQYF
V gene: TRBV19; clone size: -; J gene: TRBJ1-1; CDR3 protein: CASSKVEGTEAFF
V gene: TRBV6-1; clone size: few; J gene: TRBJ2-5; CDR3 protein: CASSELGYQETQYF
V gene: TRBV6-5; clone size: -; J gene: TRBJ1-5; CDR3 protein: CASSYTRGSNQPQHF
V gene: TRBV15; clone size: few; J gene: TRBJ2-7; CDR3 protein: CATSRDLEYEQYF
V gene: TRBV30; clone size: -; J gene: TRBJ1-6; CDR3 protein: CACPNMQSSYNSPLHF
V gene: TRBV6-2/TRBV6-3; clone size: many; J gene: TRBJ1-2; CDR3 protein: CASSYVSPNYGYTF
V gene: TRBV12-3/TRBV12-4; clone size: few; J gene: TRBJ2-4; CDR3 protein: CASRTGSAKNIQYF
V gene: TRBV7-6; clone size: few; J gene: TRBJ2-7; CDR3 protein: CASSLTGSGSYEQYF
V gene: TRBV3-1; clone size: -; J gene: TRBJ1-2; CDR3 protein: CASSHGAGNGYTF
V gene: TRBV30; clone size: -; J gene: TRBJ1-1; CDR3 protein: CAWLTYDTEAFF
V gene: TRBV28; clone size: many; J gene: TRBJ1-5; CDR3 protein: CASSFGVGRGNQPQHF
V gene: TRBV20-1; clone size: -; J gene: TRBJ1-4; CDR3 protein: CSAMGAGNEKLFF
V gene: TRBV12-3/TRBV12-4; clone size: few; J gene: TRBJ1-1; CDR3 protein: CASSLKLITEAFF
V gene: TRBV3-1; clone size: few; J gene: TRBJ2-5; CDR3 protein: CASSQDEGAQGAQYF
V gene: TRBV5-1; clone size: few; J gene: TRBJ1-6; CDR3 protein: CASSFPGGSPLHF
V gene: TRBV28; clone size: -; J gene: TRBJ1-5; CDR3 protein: CASRSSRGGGNQPQHF
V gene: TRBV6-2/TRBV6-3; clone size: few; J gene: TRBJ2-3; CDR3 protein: CASSYGAGRRTDTQYF
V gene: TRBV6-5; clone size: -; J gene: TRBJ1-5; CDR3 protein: CASSYSRMKPNQPQHF
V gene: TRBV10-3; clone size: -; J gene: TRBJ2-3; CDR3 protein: CAISESGAGGARDTQYF
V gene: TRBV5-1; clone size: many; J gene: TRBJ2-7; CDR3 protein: CASRTGTGLGEQYF
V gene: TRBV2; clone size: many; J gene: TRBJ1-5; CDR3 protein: CASSDGQRYQPQHF
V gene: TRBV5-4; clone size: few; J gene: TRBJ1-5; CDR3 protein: CASSLVWAGPWPQHF
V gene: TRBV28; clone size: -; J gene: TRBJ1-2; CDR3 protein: CASSFSRAYGYTF
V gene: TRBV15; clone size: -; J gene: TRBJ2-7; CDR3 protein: CATSRSWDHEQYF
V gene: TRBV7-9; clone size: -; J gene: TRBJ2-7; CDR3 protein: CASSKSGTSGYEQYF
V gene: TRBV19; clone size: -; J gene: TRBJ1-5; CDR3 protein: CASSRQGGSNQPQHF
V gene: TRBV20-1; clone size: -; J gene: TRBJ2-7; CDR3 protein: CSAFRGTSGRYEQYF
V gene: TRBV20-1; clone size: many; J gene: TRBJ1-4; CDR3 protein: CSARDQRRTNEKLFF
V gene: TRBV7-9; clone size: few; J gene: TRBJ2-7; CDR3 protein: CASSLAGSHEQYF
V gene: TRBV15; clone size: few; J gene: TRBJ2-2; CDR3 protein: CATSRGAGGNTGELFF
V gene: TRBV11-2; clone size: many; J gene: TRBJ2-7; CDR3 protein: CASSSGRQGLAGVEQYF
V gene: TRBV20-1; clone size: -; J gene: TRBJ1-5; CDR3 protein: CSARDPMGRQPQHF
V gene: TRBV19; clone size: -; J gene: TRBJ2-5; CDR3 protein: CATRAGTGGSETQYF
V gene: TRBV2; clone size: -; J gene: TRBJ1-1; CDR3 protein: CASSEGPAGGNTEAFF
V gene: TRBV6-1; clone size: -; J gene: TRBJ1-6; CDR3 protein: CASSEQGGTPLHF
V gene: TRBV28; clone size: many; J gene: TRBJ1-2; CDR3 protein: CASSSGGSNYGYTF
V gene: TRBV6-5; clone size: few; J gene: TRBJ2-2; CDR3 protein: CASSYSREGPDTGELFF
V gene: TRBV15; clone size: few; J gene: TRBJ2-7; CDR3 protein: CATSRGGDRAYEQYF
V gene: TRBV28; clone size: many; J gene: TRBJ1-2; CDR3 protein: CAGGGGSSNYGYTF
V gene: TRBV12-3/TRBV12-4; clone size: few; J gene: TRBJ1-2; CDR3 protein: CASSPRGGSYGYTF
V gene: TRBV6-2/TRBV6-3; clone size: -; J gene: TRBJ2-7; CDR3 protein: CASALGPSYEQYF
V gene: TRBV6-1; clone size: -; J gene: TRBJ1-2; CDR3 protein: CASNPGQGIGYTF
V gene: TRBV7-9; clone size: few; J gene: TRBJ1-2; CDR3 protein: CASSVASGQGRYGYTF
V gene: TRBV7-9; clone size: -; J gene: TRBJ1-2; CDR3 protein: CASSSVSQVEGYTF
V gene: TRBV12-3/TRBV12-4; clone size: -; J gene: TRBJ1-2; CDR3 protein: CASSLMGVYGYTF
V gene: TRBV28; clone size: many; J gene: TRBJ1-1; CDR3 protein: CASSATQGLNTEAFF
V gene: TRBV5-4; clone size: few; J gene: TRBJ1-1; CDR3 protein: CASSLYRGADGTEAFF
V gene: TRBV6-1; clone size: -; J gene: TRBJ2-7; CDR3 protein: CASSRQGAEYEQYF
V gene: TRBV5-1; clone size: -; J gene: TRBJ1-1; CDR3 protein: CASSLVGGVSEAFF
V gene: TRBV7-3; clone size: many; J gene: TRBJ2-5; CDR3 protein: CASSKTSSLAETQYF
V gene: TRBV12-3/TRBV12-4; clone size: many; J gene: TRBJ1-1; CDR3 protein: CASTLGQGALNTEAFF
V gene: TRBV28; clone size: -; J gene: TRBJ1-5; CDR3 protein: CASSGSRGQAQPQHF
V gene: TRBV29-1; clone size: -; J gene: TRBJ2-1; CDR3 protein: CSVEDLRGSSYNEQFF
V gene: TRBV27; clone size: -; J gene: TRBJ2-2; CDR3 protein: CASTRTGGFTGELFF
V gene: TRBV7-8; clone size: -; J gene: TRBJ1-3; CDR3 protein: CASSLVVEGTGSIRTVRGNTIYF
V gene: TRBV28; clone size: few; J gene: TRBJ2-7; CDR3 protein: CASPPAGHIHEQYF
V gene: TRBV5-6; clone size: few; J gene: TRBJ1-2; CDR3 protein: CASSRLGQGANYGYTF
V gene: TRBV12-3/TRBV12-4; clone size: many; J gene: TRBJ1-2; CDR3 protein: CASVRTGENYGYTF
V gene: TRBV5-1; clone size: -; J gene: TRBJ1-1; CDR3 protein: CASSLARIIFAEAFF